There are a few counts of the clone carrying this T cell receptor beta chain. As yet, its antigen is unknown. Quantitative molecular-barcoded 5'-RACE generated the TCR beta libraries. From the 5' RACE reads, TCRdb called clonotypes with MiXCR, one entry per CDR3 protein. The sample has a few hundred thousand distinct CDR3 sequences; approximately 8.2% are singletons. These data come from a study of CD8 T cells in ankylosing spondylitis. Broader study findings: Prior literature has documented some motif variants in synovial fluid and blood from reactive arthritis. Ankylosing spondylitis blood appeared to carry a characteristic TCR beta motif of roughly eight highly homologous variants. The authors reported significant enrichment of disease-linked clones in matched ankylosing spondylitis synovial fluid. The disease-linked clones had a CD8+ phenotype and low blood frequencies.

The V gene's germline CDR1 is MGHRA and CDR2 YSYEKL. Trimming cost V 4 bases and J 6 bases; bases outside gene matches: 9. The CDR3 runs 17 residues. What was sequenced was blood, either unsorted or a sorted T cell fraction (not recorded which). The gene calls are TRBV4-1 and TRBJ2-2, with TRBD1 matching over 12 bases. The source is a male donor with ankylosing spondylitis. The CDR3, as DNA: TGCGCCAGCAGCCTCGGAGCAAGGGACAGGGGGCCCGGGGAGCTGTTTTTT. It encodes CASSLGARDRGPGELFF.